This T cell receptor (beta chain) was profiled in a study of human T cells and chemical hapten exposure. On the study more broadly: 2% DPC applied to a roughly 2 cm by roughly 2 cm arm area sensitized donors.

The library labeled individual cDNA molecules by adding unique molecular identifiers to them. Using its own MiXCR run on the RACE reads, TCRdb lists one record per CDR3 protein. The sample shows around 350,000 distinct CDR3 sequences, over 5% of them seen only once. V shed 3 bases and J shed 4 bases, with 24 bases lying between them. The CDR3 runs 18 residues. Time point of the sample: pre-sensitization, week 0. Treatment defined: therapeutic diphenylcyclopropenone sensitization with weekly scalp DPC. Unfractionated whole blood was the source from which total RNA was extracted. This sample comprised whole blood, obtained in connection with sensitization to the hapten diphenylcyclopropenone (DPC). The TCR originated in a woman younger than 30 with alopecia areata. Some clones in this sample may be carry-over from other donors' samples. V is TRBV12-3 or TRBV12-4 and J is TRBJ1-2, with a weak D call TRBD1 (5 bases). The CDR3 sequence is CASSFNRDGQRYIYGYTF. Written as DNA, the CDR3 is TGTGCCAGCAGTTTCAACCGGGACGGGCAACGATACATCTATGGCTACACCTTC.